This T cell receptor beta chain was sequenced in a study of blood T cell repertoires in COVID-19. Assay used: immunoSEQ multiplex PCR; TCRdb lists only in-frame clones, some missing. The table lists 400,000 to 500,000 clones, about 88% of them singletons. Adults between roughly 18 and 95 years of age took part from about two dozen US areas. V dropped 4 bases and J dropped 0 bases, with 14 bases sitting between them. The germline gives CDR1 SGHDT, CDR2 YYEEEE. This CDR3 spans 16 amino acids. The sequenced sample consisted of PBMCs or T cells enriched from blood (not recorded which). This chain connects TRBV5-6 to TRBJ2-1; D perhaps matches TRBD2 (6 bases). The sequence derives from a woman aged 18-29 years who had been exposed to COVID-19. CDR3 DNA sequence: TGTGCCAGCAGCCGTTGGGGGGTGAGCTCCTACAATGAGCAGTTCTTC. Its translation: CASSRWGVSSYNEQFF.